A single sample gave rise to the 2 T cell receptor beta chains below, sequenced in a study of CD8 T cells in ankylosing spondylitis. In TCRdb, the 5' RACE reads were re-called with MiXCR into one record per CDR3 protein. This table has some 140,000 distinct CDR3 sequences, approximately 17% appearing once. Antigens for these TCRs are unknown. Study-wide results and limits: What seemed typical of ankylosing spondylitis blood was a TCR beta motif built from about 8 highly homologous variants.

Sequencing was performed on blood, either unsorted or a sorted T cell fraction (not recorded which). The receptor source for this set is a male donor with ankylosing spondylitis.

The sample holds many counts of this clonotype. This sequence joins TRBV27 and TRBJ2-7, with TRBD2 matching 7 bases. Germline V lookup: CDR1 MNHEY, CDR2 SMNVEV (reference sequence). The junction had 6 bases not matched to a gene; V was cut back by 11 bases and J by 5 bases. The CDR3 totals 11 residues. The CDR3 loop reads CACRDYDEQYF. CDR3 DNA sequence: TGTGCCTGCCGGGACTACGACGAGCAGTACTTC.

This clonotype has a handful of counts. The DNA of the CDR3 is TGTGCCAGCAGTGATGCAGGGGGCGCAGATACGCAGTATTTT. It yields the protein CASSDAGGADTQYF. The V call is TRBV6-1, the J call TRBJ2-3; 8 nucleotides agree with TRBD1. This CDR3 is 14 amino acids long. Germline-derived CDR1 and CDR2 are MNHNS and SASEGT. Trimming cost V 3 bases and J 4 bases; bases outside gene matches: 3.